This T cell receptor (beta chain) is from a study of PD-1 blockade in classical Hodgkin lymphoma. Whole-study findings and limits: Nivolumab initiated under 1 year post-ASCT led to patient exclusion.

The table came from immunoSEQ multiplex PCR; TCRdb's copy has only in-frame clones and leaves some out. The repertoire holds about 100,000 clones, roughly 91% seen once, with about 6.1% in the top ten. The V end lost 4 bases, the J end lost 7 bases, and 14 bases lay between the germline ends. CDR3 length equals 14 residues. The germline V gene has CDR1 SEHNR and CDR2 FQNEAQ (reference sequence). Each patient relapsed following autologous stem cell transplantation, and prior brentuximab vedotin exposure differed. This clone was recorded only once. As yet, its antigen is unknown. The V gene is TRBV7-9, the J gene TRBJ1-5; D is unclear. Specimen: peripheral blood mononuclear cells (PBMCs), collected before the second cycle of nivolumab. The clonotype was recovered from a human donor with classical Hodgkin lymphoma. The CDR3 protein is CASSSLGPGQPQHF. The CDR3 DNA follows: TGTGCCAGCAGCTCCCTAGGGCCCGGACAGCCCCAGCATTTT.